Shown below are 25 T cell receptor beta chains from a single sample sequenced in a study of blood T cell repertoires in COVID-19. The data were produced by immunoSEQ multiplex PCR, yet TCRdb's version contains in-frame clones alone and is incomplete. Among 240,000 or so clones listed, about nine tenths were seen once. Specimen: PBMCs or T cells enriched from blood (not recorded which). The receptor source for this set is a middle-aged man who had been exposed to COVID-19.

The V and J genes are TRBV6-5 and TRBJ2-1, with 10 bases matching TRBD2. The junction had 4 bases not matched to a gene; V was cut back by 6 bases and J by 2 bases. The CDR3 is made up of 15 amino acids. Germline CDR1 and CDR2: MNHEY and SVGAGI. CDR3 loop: CASRQSGGAYNEQFF. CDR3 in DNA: TGTGCCAGCAGACAGAGCGGGGGGGCCTACAATGAGCAGTTCTTC.

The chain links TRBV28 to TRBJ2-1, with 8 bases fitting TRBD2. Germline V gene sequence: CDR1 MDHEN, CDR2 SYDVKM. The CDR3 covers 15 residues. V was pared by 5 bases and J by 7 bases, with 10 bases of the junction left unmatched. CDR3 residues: CASSTSGTSRNEQFF. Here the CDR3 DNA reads TGTGCCAGCAGTACATCCGGGACTAGTCGAAATGAGCAGTTCTTC.

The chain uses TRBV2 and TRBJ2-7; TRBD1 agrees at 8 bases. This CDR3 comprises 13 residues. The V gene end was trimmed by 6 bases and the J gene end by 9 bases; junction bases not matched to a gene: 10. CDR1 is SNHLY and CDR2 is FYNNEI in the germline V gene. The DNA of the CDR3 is TGTGCCAGCAGGGACCGGACAGGGATTGTGCAGTACGTC. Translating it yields CASRDRTGIVQYV.

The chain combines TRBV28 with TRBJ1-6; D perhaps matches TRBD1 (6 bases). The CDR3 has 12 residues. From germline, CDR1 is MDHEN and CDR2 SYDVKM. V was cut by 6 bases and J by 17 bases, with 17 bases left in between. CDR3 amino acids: CASRLVRGPVHF. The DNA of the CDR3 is TGTGCCAGCAGGCTAGTCAGGGGCCCCGTCCACTTT.

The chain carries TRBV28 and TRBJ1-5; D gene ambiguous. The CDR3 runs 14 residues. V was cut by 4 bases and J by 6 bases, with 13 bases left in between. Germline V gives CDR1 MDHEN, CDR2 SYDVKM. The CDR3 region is CASSSPTLSQPQHF. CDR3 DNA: TGTGCCAGCAGTTCCCCCACGCTGAGTCAGCCCCAGCATTTT.

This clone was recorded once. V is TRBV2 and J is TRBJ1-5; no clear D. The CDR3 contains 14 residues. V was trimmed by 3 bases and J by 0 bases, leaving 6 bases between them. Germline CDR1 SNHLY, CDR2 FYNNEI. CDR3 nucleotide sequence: TGTGCCAGCAGTGACGGGTTTAGCAATCAGCCCCAGCATTTT. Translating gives CASSDGFSNQPQHF.

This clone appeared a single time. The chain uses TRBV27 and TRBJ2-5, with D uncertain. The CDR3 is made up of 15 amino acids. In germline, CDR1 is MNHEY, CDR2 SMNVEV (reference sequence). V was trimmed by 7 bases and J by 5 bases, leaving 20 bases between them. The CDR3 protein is CASTRRGLPRETQYF. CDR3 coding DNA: TGTGCCAGCACGAGACGTGGGCTGCCCCGGGAGACCCAGTACTTC.

CDR3 residues: CASSFTGGVTEAFF. The CDR3 DNA reads TGTGCCAGCAGCTTTACAGGGGGCGTCACTGAAGCTTTCTTT. V usage is TRBV11-3 and J usage is TRBJ1-1; TRBD1 aligns across 9 bases. Germline V gives CDR1 SGHNT, CDR2 YENEEA. With V trimmed by 3 bases and J by 4 bases, 3 bases remained unmatched. CDR3 size: 14 residues.

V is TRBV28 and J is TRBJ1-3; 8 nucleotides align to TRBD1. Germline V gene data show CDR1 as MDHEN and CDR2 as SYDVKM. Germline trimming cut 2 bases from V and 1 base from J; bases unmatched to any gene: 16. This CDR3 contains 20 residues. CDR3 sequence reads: CASSLIVRGRLSPSGNTIYF. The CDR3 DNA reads TGTGCCAGCAGTTTAATAGTCAGGGGGCGACTATCCCCTTCTGGAAACACCATATATTTT.

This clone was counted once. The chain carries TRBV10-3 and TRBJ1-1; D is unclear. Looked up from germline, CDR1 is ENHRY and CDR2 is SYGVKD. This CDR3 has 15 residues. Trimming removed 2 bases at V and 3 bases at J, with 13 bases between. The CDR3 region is CAISELQQRDTEAFF. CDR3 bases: TGTGCCATCAGTGAGCTCCAACAGAGGGACACTGAAGCTTTCTTT.

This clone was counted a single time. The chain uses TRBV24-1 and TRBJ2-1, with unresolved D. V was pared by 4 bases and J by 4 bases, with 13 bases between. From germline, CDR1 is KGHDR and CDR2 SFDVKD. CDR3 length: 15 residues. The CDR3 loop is CATSEHSSAYNEQFF. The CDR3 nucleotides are TGTGCCACCAGTGAGCATAGCTCCGCGTACAATGAGCAGTTCTTC.

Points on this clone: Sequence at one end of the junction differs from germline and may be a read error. CDR3 sequence (DNA): TGTGCTAGCAGCCCTCGACAACCCAGCTCCTACAATGAGCAGTTCTTC. Translating gives CASSPRQPSSYNEQFF. The V and J genes are TRBV7-8 and TRBJ2-1, with unresolved D. The length of the CDR3 is 16 residues. Looked up from germline, CDR1 is SGHVS and CDR2 is FQNEAQ.

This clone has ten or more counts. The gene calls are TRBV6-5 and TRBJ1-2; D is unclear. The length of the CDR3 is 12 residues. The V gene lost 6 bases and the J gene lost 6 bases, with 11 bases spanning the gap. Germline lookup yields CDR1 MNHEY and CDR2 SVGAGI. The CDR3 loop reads CASRDGINGYTF. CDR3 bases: TGTGCCAGCAGGGACGGGATAAATGGCTACACCTTC.

The CDR3 nucleotides read TGTGCCAGCAGTTTATTGTGGCGGGGAGGCAATTCACCCCTCCACTTT. Translated, it gives CASSLLWRGGNSPLHF. This chain connects TRBV28 to TRBJ1-6; D remains unclear. The germline gives CDR1 MDHEN, CDR2 SYDVKM. Between the trimmed V and J ends, which lost 1 base and 7 bases, there was a span of 14 bases. There are 16 residues in the CDR3.

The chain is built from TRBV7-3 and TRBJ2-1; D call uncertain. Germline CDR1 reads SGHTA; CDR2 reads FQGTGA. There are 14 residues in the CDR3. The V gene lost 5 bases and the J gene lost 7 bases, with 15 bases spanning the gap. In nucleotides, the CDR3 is TGTGCCAGCAGCCTGAGACTCCCCTTGAATGAGCAGTTCTTC. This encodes CASSLRLPLNEQFF.

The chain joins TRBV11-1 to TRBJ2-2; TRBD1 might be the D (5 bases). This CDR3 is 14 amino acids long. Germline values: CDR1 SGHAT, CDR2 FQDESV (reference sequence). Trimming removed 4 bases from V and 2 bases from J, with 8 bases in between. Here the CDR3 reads CASSSDTNTGELFF. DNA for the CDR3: TGTGCCAGCAGCTCGGACACCAACACCGGGGAGCTGTTTTTT.

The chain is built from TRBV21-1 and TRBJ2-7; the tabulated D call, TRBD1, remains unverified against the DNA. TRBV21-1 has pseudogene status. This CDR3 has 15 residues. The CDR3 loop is CASSSGQWEHYEQYF. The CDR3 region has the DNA TGTGCCAGCAGCAGTGGACAGTGGGAACACTACGAGCAGTACTTC.

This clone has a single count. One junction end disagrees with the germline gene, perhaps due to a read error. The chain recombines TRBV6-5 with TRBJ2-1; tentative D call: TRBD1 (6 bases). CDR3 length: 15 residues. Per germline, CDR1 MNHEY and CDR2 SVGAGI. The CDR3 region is CASRYQGLPYNEQFF. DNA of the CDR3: TGTGCCAGCCGTTATCAGGGGTTGCCCTACAATGAGCAGTTCTTC.

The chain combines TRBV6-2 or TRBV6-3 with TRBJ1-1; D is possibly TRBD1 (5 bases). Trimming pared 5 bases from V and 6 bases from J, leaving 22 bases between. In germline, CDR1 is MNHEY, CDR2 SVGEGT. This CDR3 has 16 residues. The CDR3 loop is CASSLGHYRLFPEAFF. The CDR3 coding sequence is TGTGCCAGCAGTCTAGGACATTACCGTCTCTTCCCTGAAGCTTTCTTT.

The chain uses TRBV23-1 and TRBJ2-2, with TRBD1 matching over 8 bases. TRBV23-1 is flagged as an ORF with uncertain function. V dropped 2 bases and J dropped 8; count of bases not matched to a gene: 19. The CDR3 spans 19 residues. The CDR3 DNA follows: TGCGCCAGCAGTCAACAAACCTCTGTGGACAGGGCCATGCCTGGGGAGCTGTTTTTT. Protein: CASSQQTSVDRAMPGELFF.

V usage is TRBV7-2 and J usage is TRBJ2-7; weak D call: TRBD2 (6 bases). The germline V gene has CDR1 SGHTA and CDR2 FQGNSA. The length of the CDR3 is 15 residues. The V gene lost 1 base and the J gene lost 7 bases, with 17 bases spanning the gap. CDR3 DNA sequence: TGTGCCAGCAGCTTAGAGGCTAGCGCTACTAATGAGCAGTACTTC. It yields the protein CASSLEASATNEQYF.

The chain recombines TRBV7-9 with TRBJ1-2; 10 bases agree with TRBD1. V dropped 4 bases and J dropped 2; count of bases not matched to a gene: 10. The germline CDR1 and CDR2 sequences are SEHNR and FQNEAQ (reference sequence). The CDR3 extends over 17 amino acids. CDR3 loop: CASSSPRGTGVNYGYTF. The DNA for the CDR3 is TGTGCCAGCAGCTCCCCCAGGGGGACAGGGGTGAACTATGGCTACACCTTC.

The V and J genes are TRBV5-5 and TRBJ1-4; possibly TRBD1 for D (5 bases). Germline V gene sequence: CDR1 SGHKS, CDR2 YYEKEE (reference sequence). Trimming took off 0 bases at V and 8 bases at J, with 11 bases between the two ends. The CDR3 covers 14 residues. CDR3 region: CASSLGQLEEKLFF. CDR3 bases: TGTGCCAGCAGCTTGGGACAGTTGGAGGAAAAACTGTTTTTT.

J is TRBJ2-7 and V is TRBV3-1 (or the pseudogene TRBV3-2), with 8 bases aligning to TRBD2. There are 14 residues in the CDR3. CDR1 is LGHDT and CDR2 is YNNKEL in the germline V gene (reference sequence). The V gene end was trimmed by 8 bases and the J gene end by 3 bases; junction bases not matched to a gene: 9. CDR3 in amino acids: CASSSGRDFYEQYV. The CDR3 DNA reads TGTGCCAGCTCTTCCGGGAGGGACTTCTACGAGCAGTACGTC.

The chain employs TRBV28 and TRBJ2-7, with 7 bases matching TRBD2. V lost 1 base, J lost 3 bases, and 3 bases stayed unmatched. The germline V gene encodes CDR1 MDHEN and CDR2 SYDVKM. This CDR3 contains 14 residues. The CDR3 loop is CASSLSGGSYEQYV. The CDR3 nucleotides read TGTGCCAGCAGTTTATCGGGGGGAAGCTACGAGCAGTACGTC.